These T cell receptor beta chains were read from a single sample in a study of cytotoxic CD8 clonotypes in ibrutinib-treated CLL. TCRdb's copy holds only in-frame clones and misses some; the assay was immunoSEQ multiplex PCR. This sample yields about 150,000 clones, of which 76% are seen a single time; around 4.9% belongs to the top ten. The sample in question was PBMCs, obtained after 24 months of ibrutinib treatment. The origin of the receptors is a human donor with chronic lymphocytic leukemia. CDR3s include the opening cysteine and the closing phenylalanine or tryptophan. D genes are given only for firm matches. Clone size is not always given. Where it is, it says once, few, many or a class for expanded clones.

V gene: TRBV19
D gene: TRBD1
J gene: TRBJ1-6
clone size: few
CDR3 protein: CASSTTPGQGDNSPLHF
CDR3 DNA: TGTGCCAGTAGTACCACGCCGGGACAGGGGGATAATTCACCCCTCCACTTT

V gene: TRBV6-6
D gene: TRBD1
J gene: TRBJ1-1
clone size: NA
CDR3 protein: CASSYGTGGGTEAFF
CDR3 DNA: TGTGCCAGCAGTTACGGGACAGGGGGTGGCACTGAAGCTTTCTTT

V gene: TRBV15
D gene: NA
J gene: TRBJ2-3
clone size: NA
CDR3 protein: CATSRDPFAGTLHGDTQYF
CDR3 DNA: TGTGCCACCAGCAGAGATCCTTTCGCCGGGACCCTCCACGGAGATACGCAGTATTTT

V gene: TRBV7-2
D gene: TRBD1
J gene: TRBJ1-4
clone size: NA
CDR3 protein: CASSPQGLILEKLFF
CDR3 DNA: TGTGCCAGCAGCCCACAGGGGCTGATTTTAGAAAAACTGTTTTTT

V gene: TRBV5-1
D gene: TRBD1
J gene: TRBJ2-7
clone size: once
CDR3 protein: CASSPDRGPAQYF
CDR3 DNA: TGCGCCAGCAGCCCCGACAGGGGACCCGCGCAGTACTTC

V gene: TRBV5-1
D gene: NA
J gene: TRBJ2-4
clone size: NA
CDR3 protein: CASSLEGAKNIQYF
CDR3 DNA: TGCGCCAGCAGCTTGGAGGGTGCCAAAAACATTCAGTACTTC

V gene: TRBV19
D gene: NA
J gene: TRBJ1-2
clone size: once
CDR3 protein: CASSILGSTNYGYTF
CDR3 DNA: TGTGCCAGTAGTATATTAGGCAGCACTAACTATGGCTACACCTTC

V gene: TRBV2
D gene: NA
J gene: TRBJ1-1
clone size: once
CDR3 protein: CASLGGRTEAFF
CDR3 DNA: TGTGCCAGCCTGGGTGGCCGCACTGAAGCTTTCTTT

V gene: TRBV7-2
D gene: TRBD1
J gene: TRBJ1-2
clone size: NA
CDR3 protein: CASSPDRDDGYTF
CDR3 DNA: TGTGCCAGCAGCCCTGACAGGGACGATGGCTACACCTTC

V gene: TRBV5-6
D gene: NA
J gene: TRBJ1-2
clone size: NA
CDR3 protein: CASSSFTVIRYGYTF
CDR3 DNA: TGTGCCAGCAGCTCCTTCACGGTGATTAGGTATGGCTACACCTTC

V gene: TRBV5-1
D gene: NA
J gene: TRBJ2-7
clone size: NA
CDR3 protein: CASSLAVGAHEQYF
CDR3 DNA: TGCGCCAGCAGCTTGGCCGTGGGGGCCCACGAGCAGTACTTC

V gene: TRBV28
D gene: NA
J gene: TRBJ2-7
clone size: NA
CDR3 protein: CASSLRTEEYF
CDR3 DNA: TGTGCCAGCAGTTTACGGACAGAGGAGTACTTC

V gene: TRBV5-1
D gene: TRBD1
J gene: TRBJ2-4
clone size: NA
CDR3 protein: CASSPRQGLVIQYF
CDR3 DNA: TGCGCCAGCAGCCCCCGACAGGGGCTGGTCATTCAGTACTTC

V gene: TRBV29-1
D gene: NA
J gene: TRBJ2-7
clone size: NA
CDR3 protein: CSVSSGYEQYF
CDR3 DNA: TGCAGCGTGTCTAGTGGGTACGAGCAGTACTTC

V gene: TRBV5-1
D gene: NA
J gene: TRBJ2-3
clone size: few
CDR3 protein: CASTPRAAPDTQYF
CDR3 DNA: TGCGCCAGCACCCCCCGGGCTGCCCCAGATACGCAGTATTTT

V gene: TRBV30
D gene: NA
J gene: TRBJ1-2
clone size: NA
CDR3 protein: CAWTRDRSYGYTF
CDR3 DNA: TGTGCCTGGACCCGAGACAGGAGCTATGGCTACACCTTC

V gene: TRBV28
D gene: NA
J gene: TRBJ1-2
clone size: few
CDR3 protein: CASSLGTNYGYTF
CDR3 DNA: TGTGCCAGCAGCCTCGGGACAAACTATGGCTACACCTTC

V gene: TRBV25-1
D gene: NA
J gene: TRBJ1-6
clone size: NA
CDR3 protein: CASSATGLGSPLHF
CDR3 DNA: TGTGCCAGCAGTGCCACAGGGCTTGGTTCACCCCTCCACTTT

V gene: TRBV7-9
D gene: NA
J gene: TRBJ1-5
clone size: NA
CDR3 protein: CASSPGGRDNQPQHF
CDR3 DNA: TGTGCCAGCAGCCCTGGGGGCCGCGACAATCAGCCCCAGCATTTT

V gene: TRBV7-9
D gene: TRBD1
J gene: TRBJ1-3
clone size: once
CDR3 protein: CASSSDRGSGNTIYF
CDR3 DNA: TGTGCCAGCAGCTCGGACAGGGGGTCTGGAAACACCATATATTTT

V gene: TRBV28
D gene: NA
J gene: TRBJ2-7
clone size: NA
CDR3 protein: CASTWGTPTYEQYF
CDR3 DNA: TGTGCCAGCACCTGGGGGACACCGACCTACGAGCAGTACTTC

V gene: TRBV5-1
D gene: NA
J gene: TRBJ2-7
clone size: NA
CDR3 protein: CASSLFLGPNYEQYF
CDR3 DNA: TGCGCCAGCAGCTTGTTTCTGGGACCGAACTACGAGCAGTACTTC

V gene: TRBV4-3
D gene: NA
J gene: TRBJ2-7
clone size: NA
CDR3 protein: CASSQALGQFYEQYF
CDR3 DNA: TGCGCCAGCAGCCAGGCCTTGGGACAATTCTACGAGCAGTACTTC

V gene: TRBV7-2
D gene: TRBD1
J gene: TRBJ2-7
clone size: NA
CDR3 protein: CASSYVTGGSYEQYF
CDR3 DNA: TGTGCCAGCAGCTACGTGACAGGGGGCAGCTACGAGCAGTACTTC

V gene: TRBV11-3
D gene: TRBD1
J gene: TRBJ2-3
clone size: NA
CDR3 protein: CASSSRDSGDTQYF
CDR3 DNA: TGTGCCAGCAGCTCTCGGGACAGTGGGGATACGCAGTATTTT

V gene: TRBV18
D gene: NA
J gene: TRBJ1-1
clone size: NA
CDR3 protein: CASSPEGWGEAFF
CDR3 DNA: TGTGCCAGCTCACCCGAAGGGTGGGGTGAAGCTTTCTTT

V gene: TRBV5-1
D gene: NA
J gene: TRBJ1-6
clone size: NA
CDR3 protein: CASSGASRSPLHF
CDR3 DNA: TGCGCCAGCAGTGGGGCCTCGCGATCACCCCTCCACTTT

V gene: TRBV4-2
D gene: NA
J gene: TRBJ1-5
clone size: NA
CDR3 protein: CASSQDGVGDQPQHF
CDR3 DNA: TGTGCCAGCAGCCAAGATGGGGTTGGGGATCAGCCCCAGCATTTT

V gene: TRBV4-3
D gene: TRBD1
J gene: TRBJ1-2
clone size: NA
CDR3 protein: CALGAHGQGLCGYTF
CDR3 DNA: TGCGCCCTCGGGGCCCACGGACAGGGTCTGTGCGGCTACACCTTC

V gene: TRBV9
D gene: NA
J gene: TRBJ2-7
clone size: NA
CDR3 protein: CASSVGVTAYEQYF
CDR3 DNA: TGTGCCAGCAGCGTAGGGGTGACAGCCTACGAGCAGTACTTC

V gene: TRBV20-1
D gene: NA
J gene: TRBJ1-2
clone size: many
CDR3 protein: CSARQNYGYTF
CDR3 DNA: TGCAGTGCTAGGCAGAACTATGGCTACACCTTC

V gene: TRBV7-9
D gene: NA
J gene: TRBJ1-1
clone size: NA
CDR3 protein: CATWGLGPTGGAFF
CDR3 DNA: TGTGCCACCTGGGGGCTCGGACCGACCGGGGGAGCTTTCTTT

V gene: TRBV4-3
D gene: NA
J gene: TRBJ2-3
clone size: NA
CDR3 protein: CASSQDRATGWDTDTQYF
CDR3 DNA: TGCGCCAGCAGCCAAGATAGGGCCACAGGGTGGGACACAGATACGCAGTATTTT

V gene: TRBV28
D gene: TRBD2
J gene: TRBJ2-5
clone size: NA
CDR3 protein: CASSLAGAGGQETQYF
CDR3 DNA: TGTGCCAGCAGTTTAGCCGGGGCGGGGGGCCAAGAGACCCAGTACTTC

V gene: TRBV7-9
D gene: NA
J gene: TRBJ1-2
clone size: NA
CDR3 protein: CASSPGPNYGYTF
CDR3 DNA: TGTGCCAGCAGCCCCGGGCCAAACTATGGCTACACCTTC

V gene: TRBV6-5
D gene: TRBD1
J gene: TRBJ1-6
clone size: few
CDR3 protein: CASGDRPNSPLHF
CDR3 DNA: TGTGCCAGCGGGGACAGGCCGAATTCACCCCTCCACTTT

V gene: TRBV5-5
D gene: TRBD1
J gene: TRBJ1-2
clone size: NA
CDR3 protein: CASRRDRGYTF
CDR3 DNA: TGTGCCAGCAGGAGGGACAGAGGCTACACCTTC

V gene: TRBV27
D gene: TRBD1
J gene: TRBJ1-1
clone size: NA
CDR3 protein: CASSFVGTANTEAFF
CDR3 DNA: TGTGCCAGCAGTTTTGTTGGGACAGCCAACACTGAAGCTTTCTTT

V gene: TRBV5-1
D gene: NA
J gene: TRBJ2-7
clone size: NA
CDR3 protein: CASSLKQNYEQYF
CDR3 DNA: TGCGCCAGCAGCTTGAAACAGAACTACGAGCAGTACTTC

V gene: TRBV27
D gene: NA
J gene: TRBJ1-1
clone size: NA
CDR3 protein: CASSLSPNTEAFF
CDR3 DNA: TGTGCCAGCAGTTTATCCCCGAACACTGAAGCTTTCTTT

V gene: TRBV5-1
D gene: TRBD1
J gene: TRBJ2-4
clone size: NA
CDR3 protein: CASSNPSGTAVDVQYF
CDR3 DNA: TGCGCCAGCAGCAACCCCTCGGGGACAGCTGTCGATGTTCAGTACTTC

V gene: TRBV30
D gene: NA
J gene: TRBJ2-5
clone size: NA
CDR3 protein: CAWSLFETQYF
CDR3 DNA: TGTGCCTGGAGTTTGTTCGAGACCCAGTACTTC